The T cell receptor beta chain described here comes from a study of vaccination effects on CD4 cells after COVID-19. Findings and limits, study-wide: Late in the post-vaccination period, infection-induced and vaccine-induced clones underwent marked clonal contraction. Missing from the study were early post-infection timepoints, and its convalescent patients were few.

The CDR3 runs to 16 residues. Prior to sequencing, the ViraFEST assay stimulated PBMC with viral peptide pools, which expanded the antigen-specific CD4+ T cells. Isolating CD4+ T cells followed ten to eleven days of culture. Vaccinated recipients, who were negative for nucleocapsid antibodies, had no history of SARS-CoV-2 infection. On day 3 and again on day 7, half the medium was replaced with IL-2 medium. Sequencing was performed with immunoSEQ multiplex PCR; in TCRdb, only in-frame clones are kept and a portion is missing. Of about 43,000 clones in the sample, 70% to 80% were seen once. Points on this clone: What it binds is not known.

The rearrangement joins TRBV7-5 to TRBJ1-5; the DNA was not used to check the table's D call, TRBD1. TRBV7-5 is deemed a pseudogene. The clonotype was recovered from a human donor who received a COVID-19 vaccine. Source: CD4+ T cells from PBMCs cultured with SARS-CoV-2 spike peptides, taken before COVID-19 vaccination. This CDR3 is CARSKFDRVNNQPQHF. The CDR3 DNA follows: TGTGCCAGAAGCAAATTTGACAGGGTGAACAATCAGCCCCAGCATTTT.